These T cell receptor beta chains were read from a single sample in a study of cytomegalovirus exposure and HLA in healthy donors. The method was immunoSEQ multiplex PCR; TCRdb's version includes in-frame clones alone and lacks a portion of them. The sample gives about 170,000 clones, roughly 85% of which show up once; 1% is in the top ten. Input material: PBMCs. These receptors were taken from a boy aged 2 to 9 in good health and CMV-seronegative. The CDR3 runs from the conserved cysteine through the conserved F or W. Clone size is shown for a subset of rows, as once, few, many or a class of expanded clone.

v_call,clone_size,cdr3_aa
TRBV30,few,CAWSLGQVNQPQHF
TRBV30,NA,CAWVTQGTYGYTF
TRBV29-1,NA,CSVEDPGSLPRNTIYF
TRBV6-1,NA,CASSRTGNTEAFF
TRBV9,NA,CASSPRSDRSYEQYF
TRBV2,NA,CASSEPSGRYEQFF
TRBV5-4,NA,CASSLNSNYGYTF
TRBV28,NA,CASSATRVGGQFF
TRBV28,NA,CASRGAGGYTF
TRBV16,NA,CASSRGREGDNEQFF
TRBV28,NA,CASSLGASGSLNEQFF
TRBV5-1,NA,CASSPTGTGVGSPLHF
TRBV5-4,once,CASTFLSGTGSTDTQYF